Listed below are T cell receptor beta chains from one sample, sequenced in a study of glioma-infiltrating T cells after dendritic cell vaccination. Some clones are missing from TCRdb's copy, which holds only in-frame ones; the method was immunoSEQ multiplex PCR. Of tens of thousands of clones in the sample, over 75% were seen once. This sample comprised blood, obtained after dendritic cell vaccination. These receptors were obtained from a human donor with glioblastoma. Each CDR3 is given with its conserved first and last residue. The order of the fields is V gene, clone size, J gene, D gene, CDR3 protein, CDR3 DNA. A D gene is named only where the DNA matches it firmly. Only some rows state a clone size, as once, few, many or a class for expanded clones.

TRBV7-9	NA	TRBJ2-1	NA	CASSTKRTAKEQFF	TGTGCCAGCAGCACTAAGAGGACAGCTAAGGAGCAGTTCTTC
TRBV7-8	NA	TRBJ2-3	TRBD2	CASSRQTSGTPDTQYF	TGTGCCAGCAGCCGCCAGACTAGCGGGACTCCAGATACGCAGTATTTT
TRBV25-1	NA	TRBJ1-4	NA	CASSDRVGSYEKLFF	TGTGCCAGCAGTGACAGGGTCGGGTCTTATGAAAAACTGTTTTTT
TRBV4-2	NA	TRBJ1-1	NA	CASSPADRRDTEAFF	TGTGCCAGCAGCCCAGCGGATAGAAGGGACACTGAAGCTTTCTTT
TRBV5-6	few	TRBJ1-5	NA	CASSLGPYSNQPQHF	TGTGCCAGCAGCTTGGGTCCTTATAGCAATCAGCCCCAGCATTTT
TRBV5-4	NA	TRBJ1-2	TRBD1	CASSLPTGTDSNYGYTF	TGTGCCAGCAGCTTGCCCACTGGGACAGACTCTAACTATGGCTACACCTTC
TRBV7-2	NA	TRBJ2-4	TRBD2	CASSPEAGGPGIQYF	TGTGCCAGCAGCCCAGAAGCGGGAGGGCCTGGCATTCAGTACTTC
TRBV7-9	NA	TRBJ2-7	NA	CASSLPGSPYEQYF	TGTGCCAGCAGCCTACCGGGAAGCCCCTACGAGCAGTACTTC
TRBV10-3	NA	TRBJ2-1	TRBD2	CAISGTSTQNEQFF	TGTGCCATCAGCGGGACTAGTACCCAGAATGAGCAGTTCTTC
TRBV6-5	NA	TRBJ1-3	NA	CASSSGQPASGNTIYF	TGTGCCAGCAGTTCTGGACAGCCAGCCTCTGGAAACACCATATATTTT
TRBV4-1	NA	TRBJ2-5	TRBD2	CASSQGYGLAGEAQYF	TGCGCCAGCAGCCAAGGTTACGGACTAGCGGGAGAAGCGCAGTACTTC
TRBV4-3	NA	TRBJ2-5	TRBD2	CASSLGLAGTQETQYF	TGCGCCAGCAGCCTCGGACTAGCGGGGACCCAAGAGACCCAGTACTTC
TRBV6-1	NA	TRBJ2-2	NA	CALTFRLSGTGELFF	TGTGCCCTGACTTTCCGGCTGAGCGGAACCGGGGAGCTGTTTTTT
TRBV5-1	NA	TRBJ2-7	NA	CASSIGLGGAASYEQYF	TGCGCCAGCAGTATTGGTTTGGGGGGGGCAGCGTCCTACGAGCAGTACTTC
TRBV6-6	NA	TRBJ1-1	NA	CASSYLLSETEAFF	TGTGCCAGCAGTTACCTACTCTCGGAGACTGAAGCTTTCTTT
TRBV9	NA	TRBJ2-1	NA	CASSGGNEQFF	TGTGCCAGCAGCGGAGGCAATGAGCAGTTCTTC
TRBV9	NA	TRBJ2-7	TRBD2	CASSAGTSGSHEQYF	TGTGCCAGCAGCGCCGGGACTAGCGGGAGCCACGAGCAGTACTTC
TRBV29-1	once	TRBJ1-1	TRBD1	CSADRGGTEAFF	TGCAGCGCGGACAGGGGGGGAACTGAAGCTTTCTTT
TRBV28	few	TRBJ1-5	NA	CASSFGSLSLPQHF	TGTGCCAGCAGTTTTGGGAGCCTATCGCTGCCCCAGCATTTT
TRBV28	NA	TRBJ2-7	TRBD1	CASSHPFGQAEYEQYF	TGTGCCAGCAGTCATCCCTTTGGACAGGCCGAATACGAGCAGTACTTC
TRBV5-1	NA	TRBJ2-7	NA	CASSLGGTYEQYF	TGCGCCAGCAGCCTGGGAGGGACATACGAGCAGTACTTC
TRBV28	NA	TRBJ2-6	NA	CASLISGANVLTF	TGTGCCAGCTTAATCTCTGGGGCCAACGTCCTGACTTTC
TRBV28	NA	TRBJ2-7	NA	CASSVGDYEQYF	TGTGCCAGCAGTGTAGGGGACTACGAGCAGTACTTC
TRBV7-2	NA	TRBJ2-3	NA	CASSLEGRGAQYF	TGTGCCAGCAGCTTAGAAGGTCGGGGTGCGCAGTATTTT
TRBV5-1	NA	TRBJ2-1	TRBD1	CASSQDRGNYNEQFF	TGCGCCAGCAGCCAGGACAGGGGCAACTACAATGAGCAGTTCTTC
TRBV5-1	NA	TRBJ2-1	NA	CASSPPSDEQFF	TGCGCCAGCAGCCCGCCGAGTGATGAGCAGTTCTTC
TRBV27	NA	TRBJ1-1	NA	CASSPTAYTEAFF	TGTGCCAGCAGTCCGACAGCGTACACTGAAGCTTTCTTT
TRBV13	NA	TRBJ2-5	TRBD2	CASSLARGAQYF	TGTGCCAGCAGCTTAGCCCGGGGGGCCCAGTACTTC
TRBV7-6	NA	TRBJ1-1	NA	CASSLVGWEGWNTEAFF	TGTGCCAGCAGCTTAGTCGGCTGGGAGGGATGGAACACTGAAGCTTTCTTT
TRBV5-1	NA	TRBJ1-1	TRBD1	CASTRGQGALGAEAFF	TGCGCCAGCACCCGGGGACAGGGGGCGTTAGGGGCTGAAGCTTTCTTT
TRBV10-2	NA	TRBJ2-2	NA	CAGRQGGVTGELFF	TGCGCCGGCAGGCAGGGTGGAGTGACCGGGGAGCTGTTTTTT
TRBV2	NA	TRBJ2-3	TRBD1	CASSLQGRGTDTQYF	TGTGCCAGCAGTCTACAGGGGCGAGGCACAGATACGCAGTATTTT
TRBV19	NA	TRBJ1-1	NA	CASSISQSTEAFF	TGTGCCAGTAGTATCTCACAGAGCACTGAAGCTTTCTTT